This T cell receptor (beta chain) is from a study of T-cell reconstitution after alpha-beta-depleted transplantation in children (dated by TCRdb to between 2015 and 2016). Regarding the complete study: Using TCR repertoire profiling, the study quantitatively followed how T-cell immune reconstitution unfolded in children after TCRalphabeta/CD19-depleted allogeneic hematopoietic cell transplantation.

Comments on this clonotype: This clone's antigen is unknown. The input lacks base qualities; no much larger clone sits a single base away.

Per the germline V gene, SGDLS is the CDR1 and YYNGEE is the CDR2. V is trimmed back by 4 bases and J by 0 bases, and the junction contains 8 bases that no gene match accounts for. From the cysteine through the phenylalanine, the CDR3 covers 17 amino acids. The DNA shown is the 51-base CDR3, in frame from base 1. Library preparation was by PCR. Sequenced using an Illumina HiSeq 2500. TCR libraries were prepared with molecular barcoding, using unique molecular identifiers to normalize TCRbeta repertoire quantification. TCRdb itself trimmed the public reads at Q25 with fastp, ran MiXCR and retained productive beta chains. Here each entry gathers all rows of one CDR3 protein and keeps the most common genes and DNA. The sample table records about 690,000 distinct CDR3 sequences; roughly 15% of these occur just once. In total, the top ten clones hold 1.1% of the sample.

Sample: PBMCs from the stem cell graft donor, taken from the stem cell graft. The chain links TRBV9 with TRBJ2-2, and 8 bases in between align with TRBD2. The clonotype was recovered from a human donor who donated a stem cell graft to a child with acute myeloid leukemia. The nucleotides read TGTGCCAGCAGCTCTCCCTCGGGAGGGACGAACACCGGGGAGCTGTTTTTT. Translated, this gives CASSSPSGGTNTGELFF.